These T cell receptor beta chains were read from a single sample in a study of T cell clonotyping in hematopoietic cell transplantation. The protocol was immunoSEQ multiplex PCR, while the TCRdb copy is restricted to in-frame clones and leaves out a portion. The sample lists around 45,000 clones, around 84% occurring once. The sample in question was peripheral blood mononuclear cells, obtained before stem cell transplant. The receptors stem from a man between 60 and 75 years old with myelodysplastic syndrome. Some clones in this sample may be carry-over from other donors' samples. Each CDR3 is given with its conserved first and last residue. D genes are given only for firm matches. Clone sizes are given selectively: once, few, many, or a class where the clone is expanded.

15	once	TRBV30	TRBD1	TRBJ1-4	CAWSPPQGANEKLFF	TGTGCCTGGAGTCCCCCACAGGGGGCTAATGAAAAACTGTTTTTT
16	.	TRBV27	.	TRBJ1-2	CASSSAGGFTNYGYTF	TGTGCCAGCAGTTCCGCGGGGGGATTCACTAACTATGGCTACACCTTC
15	.	TRBV5-1	.	TRBJ1-3	CASSRLGFEGNTIYF	TGCGCCAGCAGCCGCCTAGGGTTCGAGGGAAACACCATATATTTT
15	once	TRBV11-1	.	TRBJ2-7	CASSLEGDSLYEQYF	TGTGCCAGCAGCTTAGAGGGGGACTCCCTCTACGAGCAGTACTTC
13	once	TRBV19	TRBD1	TRBJ1-2	CASKLQGARGYTF	TGTGCCAGTAAACTCCAGGGGGCGCGTGGCTACACCTTC
12	.	TRBV6-6	.	TRBJ2-7	CASSYSVAEQYF	TGTGCCAGCAGTTACTCCGTTGCCGAGCAGTACTTC
15	.	TRBV19	.	TRBJ1-2	CASSIGAGSGAGYTF	TGTGCCAGTAGTATTGGGGCAGGGTCGGGAGCGGGCTACACCTTC
13	.	TRBV27	.	TRBJ1-1	CASKLGGNTEAFF	TGTGCCAGTAAGCTAGGAGGGAACACTGAAGCTTTCTTT
15	.	TRBV7-2	TRBD2	TRBJ2-7	CASSLNPGRVYEQYF	TGTGCCAGCAGCTTAAACCCCGGGAGGGTTTACGAGCAGTACTTC
17	.	TRBV7-2	.	TRBJ2-2	CASSLAGGGLNTGELFF	TGTGCCAGCAGCTTAGCGGGCGGGGGCTTGAACACCGGGGAGCTGTTTTTT
15	once	TRBV12-5	.	TRBJ2-7	CASGFGQPGSYEQYF	TGTGCTAGTGGTTTCGGACAGCCAGGCTCCTACGAGCAGTACTTC